The TCR beta chain described here comes from a study of T cell responses to AZD1222 COVID-19 vaccine. Profiling relied on immunoSEQ multiplex PCR, and the TCRdb table lists in-frame clones only, not all of them. Of about 56,000 clones in the sample, approximately 85% were seen once. General study findings and limits: White British ancestry dominated among donors, who included more females, and clonal diversity was possibly underestimated.

V was trimmed by 8 bases and J by 3 bases, leaving 9 bases between them. This CDR3 has 11 residues. The V gene's germline CDR1 is SQVTM and CDR2 ANQGSEA. Note on this clone: What it binds is not known.

This receptor was identified in an adult in good health. The chain recombines TRBV29-1 with TRBJ2-3; D is unresolved. This sample comprised peripheral blood, obtained on day 0 of AZD1222 vaccination. The CDR3 spells CSIRSTDTQYF. In DNA, the CDR3 is TGCAGCATAAGAAGTACAGATACGCAGTATTTT.